The clone carrying this TCR beta chain was counted between two and nine times. The data were taken from a study of long-term antiretroviral therapy in people with HIV. The CDR3 consists of 14 residues. V was trimmed by 0 bases and J by 2 bases, leaving 7 bases between them. Germline-derived CDR1 and CDR2 are LGHNA and YNFKEQ. The assay used was immunoSEQ (version v3.0), run at survey level. Only in-frame clones appear in the TCRdb table, and some are missing; sequencing was by immunoSEQ multiplex PCR. The sample includes about 26,000 clones, about four fifths of them seen just once. The genes are TRBV4-2 and TRBJ2-5; D uncertain. Sequencing used unsorted PBMCs, obtained 1.1 years before starting antiretroviral therapy. This TCR came from a woman in her thirties with HIV. CDR3 amino acids: CASSQESQQETQYF. The CDR3 DNA is TGTGCCAGCAGCCAAGAGTCTCAGCAAGAGACCCAGTACTTC.